This T cell receptor beta chain was obtained from a study of T cell clonotyping in hematopoietic cell transplantation. Study-level points and caveats: At the given depth, recipient repertoires were over 97% de novo clonotypes. No sorting was done, leaving CD4 and CD8 contributions mixed. Graft donor and pretransplant recipient Inverse Simpson Index values predicted broader posttransplant TCR diversity.

V lost 5 bases and J lost 0; bases outside the gene matches: 5. This CDR3 has 14 residues. CDR1 and CDR2 from the germline V gene are GTSNPN and SVGIG (reference sequence). With respect to this clone: Antigen unknown.

Produced via immunoSEQ multiplex PCR; TCRdb's table is partial and in-frame only. The sample consists of some 5,000 clones, about 33% of them appearing once. As to time point: recipient sample about 28 days before transplant, after cytoreduction. The chain is built from TRBV30 and TRBJ2-7; 9 bases agree with TRBD2. The sequenced sample was peripheral blood mononuclear cells, obtained before stem cell transplant. The TCR comes from a man aged 45-65 years with myelofibrosis. Some clones in this sample may be carry-over from other donors' samples. The CDR3 bases are TGTGCCTGGGGCGGGAGGGGGGCCTCCTACGAGCAGTACTTC. Its protein is CAWGGRGASYEQYF.